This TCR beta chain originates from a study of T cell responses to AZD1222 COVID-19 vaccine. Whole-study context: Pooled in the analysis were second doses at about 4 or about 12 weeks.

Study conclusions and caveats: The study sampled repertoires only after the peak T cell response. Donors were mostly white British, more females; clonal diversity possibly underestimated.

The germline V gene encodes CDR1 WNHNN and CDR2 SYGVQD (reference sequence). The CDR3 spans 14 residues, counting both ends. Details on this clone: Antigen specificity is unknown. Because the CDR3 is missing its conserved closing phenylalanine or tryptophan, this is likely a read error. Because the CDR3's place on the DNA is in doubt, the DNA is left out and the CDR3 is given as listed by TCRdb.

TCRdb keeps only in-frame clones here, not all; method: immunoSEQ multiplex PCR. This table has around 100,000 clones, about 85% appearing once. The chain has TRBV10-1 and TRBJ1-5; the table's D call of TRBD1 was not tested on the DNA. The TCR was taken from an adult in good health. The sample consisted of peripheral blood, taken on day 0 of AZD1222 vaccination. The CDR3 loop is CASSYQARNRTDRG.